This record looks at one TCR beta chain sequence and its context. Its target is unknown. Using its own MiXCR run on the 5' RACE reads, TCRdb lists one record per CDR3 protein. The table shows a few hundred thousand distinct CDR3 sequences, with approximately 8.8% occurring only once. The data originate from a study of identical twins. Study-level results: Twin sharing of out-of-frame TCR alpha was underestimated by models in monozygotic pairs. Clonotypes of the beta chain that were abundant in cord blood carried fewer insertions (memory repertoires showed none).

The donors were all healthy and Caucasian. Germline V gives CDR1 SGHNT, CDR2 YENEEA. V trimming: 5 bases; J trimming: 10 bases; junction bases outside the gene matches: 10. The CDR3 sequence is 14 residues long. The source material was naive T cells sorted from blood. V and J are TRBV11-3 and TRBJ2-1; TRBD2 aligns across 8 bases. This clonotype originated in a woman aged 50 to 60 in good health. In DNA, the CDR3 is TGTGCCAGCAGCGTTGATAGCGGGACTGGGGAGCAGTTCTTC. Protein sequence: CASSVDSGTGEQFF.